Described below is a single TCR beta chain sequence and its context. This CDR3 is built from 11 residues. CDR1 is SGHRS, CDR2 YFSETQ, per germline. V was shortened by 6 bases and J by 7 bases, with 7 bases between the two germline ends. This record comes from a study of CD8+ T cells in alopecia areata. At the level of the study: Treated patients were given oral tofacitinib, which was dosed at 5 to 10 mg twice daily.

Isolated RNA was reverse transcribed into cDNA used as the sequencing template. The data were produced by immunoSEQ multiplex PCR, yet TCRdb's version contains in-frame clones alone and is incomplete. The sample shows 200,000 or so clones, less than 45% of them seen only once. Treatment described: oral pan-JAK inhibitor, 5-10 mg twice daily. The V gene is TRBV5-1, the J gene TRBJ2-2; no reliable D call. The source material was CD4+ T cells sorted from blood, sampled at roughly week 36, from a patient treated with tofacitinib. This sequence was found in a human donor with alopecia areata. The CDR3 DNA reads as TGCGCCAGCAAATTGAACGGGGAGCTGTTTTTT. This encodes CASKLNGELFF.